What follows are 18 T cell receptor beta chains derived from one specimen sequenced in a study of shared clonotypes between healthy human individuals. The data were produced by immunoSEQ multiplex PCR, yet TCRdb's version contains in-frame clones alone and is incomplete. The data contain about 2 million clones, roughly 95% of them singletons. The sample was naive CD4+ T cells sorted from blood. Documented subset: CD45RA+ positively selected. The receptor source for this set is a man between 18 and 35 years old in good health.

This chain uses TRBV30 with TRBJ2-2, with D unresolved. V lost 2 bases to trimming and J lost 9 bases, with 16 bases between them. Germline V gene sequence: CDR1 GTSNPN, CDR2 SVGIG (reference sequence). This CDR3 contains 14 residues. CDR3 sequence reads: CAWSSRASPRELFF. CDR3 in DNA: TGTGCCTGGAGTTCCCGTGCCAGTCCCCGGGAGCTGTTTTTT.

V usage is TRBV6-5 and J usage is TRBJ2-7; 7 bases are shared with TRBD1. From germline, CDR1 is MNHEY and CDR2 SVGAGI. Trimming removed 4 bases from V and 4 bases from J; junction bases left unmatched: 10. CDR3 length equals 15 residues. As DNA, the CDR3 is TGTGCCAGCAGTTCGGGACAGCTTCGAGGGTACGAGCAGTACTTC. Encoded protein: CASSSGQLRGYEQYF.

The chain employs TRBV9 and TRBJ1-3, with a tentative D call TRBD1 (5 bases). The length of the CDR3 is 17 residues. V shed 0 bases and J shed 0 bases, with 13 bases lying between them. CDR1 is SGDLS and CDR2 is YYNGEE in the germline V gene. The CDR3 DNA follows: TGTGCCAGCAGCGTAGGGGGGACGTTCATCTCTGGAAACACCATATATTTT. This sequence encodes CASSVGGTFISGNTIYF. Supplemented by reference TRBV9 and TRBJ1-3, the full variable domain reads DSGVTQTPKHLITATGQRVTLRCSPRSGDLSVYWYQQSLDQGLQFLIQYYNGEERAKGNILERFSAQQFPDLHSELNLSSLELGDSALYFCASSVGGTFISGNTIYFGEGSWLTVV.

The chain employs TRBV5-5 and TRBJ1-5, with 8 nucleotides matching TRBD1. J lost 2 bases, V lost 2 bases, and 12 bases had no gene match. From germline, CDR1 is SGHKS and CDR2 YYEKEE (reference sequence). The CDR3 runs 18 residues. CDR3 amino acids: CASSLGQGAGLGNQPQHF. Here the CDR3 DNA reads TGTGCCAGCAGCTTAGGGCAGGGGGCAGGTCTAGGCAATCAGCCCCAGCATTTT.

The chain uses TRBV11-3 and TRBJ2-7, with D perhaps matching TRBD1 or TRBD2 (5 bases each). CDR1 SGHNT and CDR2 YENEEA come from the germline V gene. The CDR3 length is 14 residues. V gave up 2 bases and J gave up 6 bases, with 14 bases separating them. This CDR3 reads CASSLLGTGSEQYF. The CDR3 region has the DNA TGTGCCAGCAGCTTACTCGGGACGGGCAGCGAGCAGTACTTC. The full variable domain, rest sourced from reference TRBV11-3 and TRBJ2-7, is EAGVVQSPRYKIIEKKQPVAFWCNPISGHNTLYWYLQNLGQGPELLIRYENEEAVDDSQLPKDRFSAERLKGVDSTLKIQPAELGDSAVYLCASSLLGTGSEQYFGPGTRLTVT.

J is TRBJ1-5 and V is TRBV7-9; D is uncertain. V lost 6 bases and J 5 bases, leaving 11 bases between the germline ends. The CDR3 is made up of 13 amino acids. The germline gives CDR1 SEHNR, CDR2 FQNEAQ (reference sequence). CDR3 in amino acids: CASSDSVHQPQHF. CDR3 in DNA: TGTGCCAGCAGTGATTCGGTTCATCAGCCCCAGCATTTT.

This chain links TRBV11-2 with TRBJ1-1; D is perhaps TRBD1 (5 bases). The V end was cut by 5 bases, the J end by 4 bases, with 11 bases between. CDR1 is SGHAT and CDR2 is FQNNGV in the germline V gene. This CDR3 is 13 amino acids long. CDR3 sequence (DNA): TGTGCCAGCAGCCGTCAGGGTGGCACTGAAGCTTTCTTT. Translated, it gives CASSRQGGTEAFF.

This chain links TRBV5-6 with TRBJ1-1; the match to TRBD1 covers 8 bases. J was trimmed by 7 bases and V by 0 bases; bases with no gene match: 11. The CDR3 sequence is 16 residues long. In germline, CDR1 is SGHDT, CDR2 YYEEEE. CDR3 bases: TGTGCCAGCAGCTTGGTTTTCGGGACAGGACCCTTTGAAGCTTTCTTT. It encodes CASSLVFGTGPFEAFF.

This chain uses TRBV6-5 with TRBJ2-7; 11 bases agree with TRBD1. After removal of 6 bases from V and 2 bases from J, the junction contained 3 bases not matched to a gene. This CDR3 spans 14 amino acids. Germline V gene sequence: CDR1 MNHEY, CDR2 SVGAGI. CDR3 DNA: TGTGCCAGCAGGGGACAGGGGGTGCCCTACGAGCAGTACTTC. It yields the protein CASRGQGVPYEQYF.

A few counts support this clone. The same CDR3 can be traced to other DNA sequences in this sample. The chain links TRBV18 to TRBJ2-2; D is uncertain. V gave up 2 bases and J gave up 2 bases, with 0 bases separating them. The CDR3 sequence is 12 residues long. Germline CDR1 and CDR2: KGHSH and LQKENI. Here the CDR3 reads CASSPNTGELFF. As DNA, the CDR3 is TGTGCCAGCTCACCAAACACCGGGGAGCTGTTTTTT. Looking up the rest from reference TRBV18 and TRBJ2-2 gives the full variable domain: NAGVMQNPRHLVRRRGQEARLRCSPMKGHSHVYWYRQLPEEGLKFMVYLQKENIIDESGMPKERFSAEFPKEGPSILRIQQVVRGDSAAYFCASSPNTGELFFGEGSRLTVL.

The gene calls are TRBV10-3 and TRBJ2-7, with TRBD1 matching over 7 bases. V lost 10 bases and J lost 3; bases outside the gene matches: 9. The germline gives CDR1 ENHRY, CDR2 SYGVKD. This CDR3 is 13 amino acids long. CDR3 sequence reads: CASQTGNFYEQYF. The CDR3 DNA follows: TGTGCCAGCCAGACAGGGAACTTCTACGAGCAGTACTTC.

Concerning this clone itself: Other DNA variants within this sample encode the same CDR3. CDR3 in DNA: TGTGCCAGCAGTTCTAGCTCCTACGAGCAGTACTTC. It is translated as CASSSSSYEQYF. The chain combines TRBV28 with TRBJ2-7; D is uncertain. Germline CDR1 is MDHEN and CDR2 is SYDVKM. The CDR3 consists of 12 residues. V was pared by 4 bases and J by 0 bases, with 4 bases between.

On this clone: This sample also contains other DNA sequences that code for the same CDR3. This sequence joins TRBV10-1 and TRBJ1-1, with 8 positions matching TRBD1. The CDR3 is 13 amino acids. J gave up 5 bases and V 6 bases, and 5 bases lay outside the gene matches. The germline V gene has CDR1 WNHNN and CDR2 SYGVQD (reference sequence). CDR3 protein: CASSGQGGTEAFF. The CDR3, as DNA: TGCGCCAGCAGCGGACAGGGCGGGACTGAAGCTTTCTTT.

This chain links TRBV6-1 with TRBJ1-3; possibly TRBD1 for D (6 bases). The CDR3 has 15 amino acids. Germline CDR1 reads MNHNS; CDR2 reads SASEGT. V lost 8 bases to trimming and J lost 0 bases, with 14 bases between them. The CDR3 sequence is CASHRQANSGNTIYF. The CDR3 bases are TGTGCCAGCCACAGACAGGCAAACTCTGGAAACACCATATATTTT.

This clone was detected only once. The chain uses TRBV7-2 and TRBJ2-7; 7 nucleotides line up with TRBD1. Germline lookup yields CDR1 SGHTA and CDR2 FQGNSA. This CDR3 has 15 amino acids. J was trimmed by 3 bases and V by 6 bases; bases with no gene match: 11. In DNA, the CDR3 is TGTGCCAGCAGACGAAATCCAGGGACAGACTACGAGCAGTACTTC. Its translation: CASRRNPGTDYEQYF.

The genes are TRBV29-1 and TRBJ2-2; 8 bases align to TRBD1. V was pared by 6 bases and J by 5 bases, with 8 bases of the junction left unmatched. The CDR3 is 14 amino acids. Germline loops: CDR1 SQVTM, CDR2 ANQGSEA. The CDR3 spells CSVDDRGVTGELFF. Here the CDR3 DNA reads TGCAGCGTAGATGACAGGGGAGTGACCGGGGAGCTGTTTTTT.

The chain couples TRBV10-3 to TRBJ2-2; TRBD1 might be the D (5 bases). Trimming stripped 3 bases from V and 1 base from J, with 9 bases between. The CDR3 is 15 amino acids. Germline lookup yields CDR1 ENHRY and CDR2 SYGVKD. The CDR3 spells CAISDSGRNTGELFF. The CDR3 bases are TGTGCCATCAGTGACTCAGGGCGGAACACCGGGGAGCTGTTTTTT.

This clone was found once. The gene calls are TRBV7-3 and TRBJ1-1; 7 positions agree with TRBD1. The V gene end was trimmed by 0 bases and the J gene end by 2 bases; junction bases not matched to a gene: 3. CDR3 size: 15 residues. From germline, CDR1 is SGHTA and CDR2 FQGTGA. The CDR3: CASSLTGQDNTEAFF. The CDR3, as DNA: TGTGCCAGCAGCTTAACCGGACAGGATAACACTGAAGCTTTCTTT.